This entry features one TCR beta chain sequence. The data belong to a study of blood T cell repertoires in COVID-19. Turning to the study itself: There were acute and convalescent COVID-19 samples, and they came from the United States, Italy and Spain.

Data came from immunoSEQ multiplex PCR; TCRdb stores just in-frame clones and leaves some out. The sample shows tens of thousands of clones, 81% of them seen only once. From germline, CDR1 is LGHNT and CDR2 FRNRAP. Trimming removed 4 bases from V and 4 bases from J; junction bases left unmatched: 7. The CDR3 is 17 residues long. This TCR was recovered from a man between 65 and 85 years old with COVID-19, enrolled during active disease. The sequenced sample was peripheral blood. V and J are TRBV12-5 and TRBJ2-2, with TRBD2 identical over 12 bases. In DNA, the CDR3 is TGTGCTAGTGGTTCCTCCCGGACTAGCGGGATCACCGGGGAGCTGTTTTTT. Protein sequence: CASGSSRTSGITGELFF. Variable domain in full (rest from reference TRBV12-5 and TRBJ2-2): DARVTQTPRHKVTEMGQEVTMRCQPILGHNTVFWYRQTMMQGLELLAYFRNRAPLDDSGMPKDRFSAEMPDATLATLKIQPSEPRDSAVYFCASGSSRTSGITGELFFGEGSRLTVL.